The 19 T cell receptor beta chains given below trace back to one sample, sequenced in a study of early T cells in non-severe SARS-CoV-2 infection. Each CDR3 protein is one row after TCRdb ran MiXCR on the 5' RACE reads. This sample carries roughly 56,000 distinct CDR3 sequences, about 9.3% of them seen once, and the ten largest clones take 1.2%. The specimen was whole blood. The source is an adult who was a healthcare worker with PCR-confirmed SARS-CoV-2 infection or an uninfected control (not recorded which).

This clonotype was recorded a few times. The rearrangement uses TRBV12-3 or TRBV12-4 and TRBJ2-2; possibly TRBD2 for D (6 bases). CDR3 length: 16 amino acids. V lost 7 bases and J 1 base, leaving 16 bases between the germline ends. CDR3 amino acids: CASNPKSGVNTGELFF. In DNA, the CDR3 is TGTGCCAGCAACCCGAAATCGGGGGTGAACACCGGGGAGCTGTTTTTT.

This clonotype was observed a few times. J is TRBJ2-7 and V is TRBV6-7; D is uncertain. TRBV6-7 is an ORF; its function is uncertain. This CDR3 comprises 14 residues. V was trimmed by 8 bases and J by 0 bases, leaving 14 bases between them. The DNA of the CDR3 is TGTGCCAGCCCCCATCGACGGTCCTCCTACGAGCAGTACGTC. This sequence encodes CASPHRRSSYEQYV.

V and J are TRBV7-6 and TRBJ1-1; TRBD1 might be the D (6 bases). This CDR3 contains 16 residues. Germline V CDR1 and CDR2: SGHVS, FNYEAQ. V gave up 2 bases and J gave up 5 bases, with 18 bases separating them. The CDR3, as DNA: TGTGCCAGCAGCTTATTGCTCTGGGGGCGCAGGACTGAAGCTTTCTTT. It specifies CASSLLLWGRRTEAFF.

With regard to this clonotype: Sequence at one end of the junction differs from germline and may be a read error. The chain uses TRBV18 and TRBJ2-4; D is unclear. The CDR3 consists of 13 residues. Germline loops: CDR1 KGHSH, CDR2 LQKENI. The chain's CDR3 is CASSPPSQNIRYF. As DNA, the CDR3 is TGTGCCAGCTCACCACCGAGCCAAAACATTCGGTACTTC.

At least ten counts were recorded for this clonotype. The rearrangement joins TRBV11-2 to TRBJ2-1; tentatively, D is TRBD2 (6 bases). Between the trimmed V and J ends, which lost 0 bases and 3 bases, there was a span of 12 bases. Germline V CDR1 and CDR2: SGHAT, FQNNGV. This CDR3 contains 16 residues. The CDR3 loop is CASSLDYSGYYNEQFF. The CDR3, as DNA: TGTGCCAGCAGCTTAGATTACAGCGGGTACTACAATGAGCAGTTCTTC. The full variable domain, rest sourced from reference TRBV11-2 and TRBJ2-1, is EAGVAQSPRYKIIEKRQSVAFWCNPISGHATLYWYQQILGQGPKLLIQFQNNGVVDDSQLPKDRFSAERLKGVDSTLKIQPAKLEDSAVYLCASSLDYSGYYNEQFFGPGTRLTVL.

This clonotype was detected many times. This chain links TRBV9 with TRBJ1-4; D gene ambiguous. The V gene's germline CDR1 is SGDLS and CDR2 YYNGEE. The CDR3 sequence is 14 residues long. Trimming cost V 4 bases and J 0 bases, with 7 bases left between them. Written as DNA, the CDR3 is TGTGCCAGCAGCCTAACTGCAACTAATGAAAAACTGTTTTTT. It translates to CASSLTATNEKLFF.

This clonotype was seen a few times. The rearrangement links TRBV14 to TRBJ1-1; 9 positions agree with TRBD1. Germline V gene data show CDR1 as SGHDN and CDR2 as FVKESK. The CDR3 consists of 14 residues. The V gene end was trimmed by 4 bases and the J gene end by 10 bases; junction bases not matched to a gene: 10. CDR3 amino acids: CASSPRGDREGAFF. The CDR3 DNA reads TGTGCCAGCAGCCCCCGCGGGGACAGGGAAGGAGCTTTCTTT.

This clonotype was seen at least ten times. The CDR3 region has the DNA TGCAGTGCTATAAAAAGGGTAGGGACAGATGAGCAGTTCTTC. Translation gives CSAIKRVGTDEQFF. The chain employs TRBV20-1 and TRBJ2-1; TRBD1 aligns across 7 bases. The CDR3 spans 14 residues. The J segment lost 8 bases and the V segment lost 4 bases, leaving 11 bases of the junction unmatched. CDR1 DFQATT and CDR2 SNEGSKA come from the germline V gene (reference sequence).

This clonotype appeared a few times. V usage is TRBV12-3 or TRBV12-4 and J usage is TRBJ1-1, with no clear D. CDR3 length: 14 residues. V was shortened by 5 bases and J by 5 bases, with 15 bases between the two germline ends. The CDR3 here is CASSASEAGTEAFF. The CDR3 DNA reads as TGTGCCAGCAGTGCCTCGGAGGCGGGGACTGAAGCTTTCTTT.

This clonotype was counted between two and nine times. The CDR3 loop reads CASSLTGTSADTQYF. The CDR3 DNA follows: TGTGCCAGCAGCTTGACCGGGACTAGCGCAGATACGCAGTATTTT. The rearrangement joins TRBV11-2 to TRBJ2-3, with 10 positions matching TRBD2. J lost 4 bases, V lost 3 bases, and 4 bases had no gene match. CDR3 size: 15 residues. The germline V gene has CDR1 SGHAT and CDR2 FQNNGV. Filled out from reference TRBV11-2 and TRBJ2-3, the complete variable domain reads EAGVAQSPRYKIIEKRQSVAFWCNPISGHATLYWYQQILGQGPKLLIQFQNNGVVDDSQLPKDRFSAERLKGVDSTLKIQPAKLEDSAVYLCASSLTGTSADTQYFGPGTRLTVL.

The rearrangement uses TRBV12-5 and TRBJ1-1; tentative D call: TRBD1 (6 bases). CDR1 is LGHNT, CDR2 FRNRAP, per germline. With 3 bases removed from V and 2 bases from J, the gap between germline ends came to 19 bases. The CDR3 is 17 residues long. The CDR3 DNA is TGTGCTAGTGGTTTTGGGCAGGGGCAAAGCTTCAACACTGAAGCTTTCTTT. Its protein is CASGFGQGQSFNTEAFF. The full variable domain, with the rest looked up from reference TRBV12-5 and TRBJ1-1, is DARVTQTPRHKVTEMGQEVTMRCQPILGHNTVFWYRQTMMQGLELLAYFRNRAPLDDSGMPKDRFSAEMPDATLATLKIQPSEPRDSAVYFCASGFGQGQSFNTEAFFGQGTRLTVV.

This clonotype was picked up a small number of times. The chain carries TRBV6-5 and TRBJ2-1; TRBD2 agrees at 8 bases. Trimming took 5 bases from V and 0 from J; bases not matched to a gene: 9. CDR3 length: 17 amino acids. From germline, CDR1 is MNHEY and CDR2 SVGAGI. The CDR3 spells CASSPRAGESSYNEQFF. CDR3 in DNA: TGTGCCAGCAGTCCGCGAGCGGGGGAAAGCTCCTACAATGAGCAGTTCTTC.

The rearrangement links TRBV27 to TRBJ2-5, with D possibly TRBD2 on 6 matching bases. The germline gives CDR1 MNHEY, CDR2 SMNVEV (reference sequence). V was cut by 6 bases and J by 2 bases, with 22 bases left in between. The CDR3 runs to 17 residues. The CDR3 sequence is CASSESPSRGWQETQYF. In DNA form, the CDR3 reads TGTGCCAGCAGCGAATCTCCATCGCGGGGATGGCAAGAGACCCAGTACTTC.

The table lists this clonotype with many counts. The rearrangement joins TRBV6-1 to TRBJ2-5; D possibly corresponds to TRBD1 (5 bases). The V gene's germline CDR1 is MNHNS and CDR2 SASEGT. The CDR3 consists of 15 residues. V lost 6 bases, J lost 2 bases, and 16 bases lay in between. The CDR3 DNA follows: TGTGCCAGCAGGGGCTACAGGTCAACACAAGAGACCCAGTACTTC. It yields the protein CASRGYRSTQETQYF.

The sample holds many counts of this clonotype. CDR3 sequence reads: CASSELTGQNRETQYF. CDR3 DNA: TGTGCCAGCAGTGAATTAACAGGGCAGAACCGGGAGACCCAGTACTTC. The chain couples TRBV6-1 to TRBJ2-5; D perhaps matches TRBD1 (6 bases). The CDR3 is made up of 16 amino acids. Germline CDR1 reads MNHNS; CDR2 reads SASEGT. Trimming shortened V by 2 bases and J by 5 bases, and 18 bases separated the two germline ends.

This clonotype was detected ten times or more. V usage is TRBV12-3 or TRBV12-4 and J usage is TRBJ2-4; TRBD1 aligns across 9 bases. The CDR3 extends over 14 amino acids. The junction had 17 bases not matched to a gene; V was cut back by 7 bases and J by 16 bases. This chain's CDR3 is CASTRRTGETILYF. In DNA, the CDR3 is TGTGCCAGCACTCGGAGGACAGGGGAGACAATCCTTTACTTC.

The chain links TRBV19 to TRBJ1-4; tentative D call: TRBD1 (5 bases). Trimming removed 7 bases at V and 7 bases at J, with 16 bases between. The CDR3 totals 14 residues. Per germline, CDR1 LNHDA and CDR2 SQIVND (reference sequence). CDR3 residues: CASTPQGGGEKLFF. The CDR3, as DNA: TGTGCCAGTACCCCCCAGGGTGGGGGTGAAAAACTGTTTTTT.

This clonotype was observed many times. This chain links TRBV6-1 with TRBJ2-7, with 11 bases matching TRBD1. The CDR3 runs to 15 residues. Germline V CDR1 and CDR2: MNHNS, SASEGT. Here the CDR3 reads CASSEGTGGFYEQYV. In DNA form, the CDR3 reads TGTGCCAGCAGCGAAGGGACAGGGGGGTTCTACGAGCAGTACGTC.

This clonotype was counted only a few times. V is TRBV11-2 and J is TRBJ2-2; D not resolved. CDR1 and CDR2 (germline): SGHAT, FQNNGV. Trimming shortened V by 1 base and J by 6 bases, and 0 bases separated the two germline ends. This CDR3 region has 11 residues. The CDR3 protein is CASSLAGELFF. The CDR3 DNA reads TGTGCCAGCAGCTTAGCCGGGGAGCTGTTTTTT.